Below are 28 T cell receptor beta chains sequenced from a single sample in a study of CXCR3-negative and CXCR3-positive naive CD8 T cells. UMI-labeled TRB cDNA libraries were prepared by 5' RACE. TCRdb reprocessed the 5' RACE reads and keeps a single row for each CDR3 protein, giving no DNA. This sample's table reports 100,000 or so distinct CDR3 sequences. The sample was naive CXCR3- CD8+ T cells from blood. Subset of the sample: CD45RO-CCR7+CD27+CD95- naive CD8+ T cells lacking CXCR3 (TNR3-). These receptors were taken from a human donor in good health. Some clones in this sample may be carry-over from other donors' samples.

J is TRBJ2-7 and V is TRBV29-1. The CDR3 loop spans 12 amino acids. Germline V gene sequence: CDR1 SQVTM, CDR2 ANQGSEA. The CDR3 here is CSVEVPSYEQYF.

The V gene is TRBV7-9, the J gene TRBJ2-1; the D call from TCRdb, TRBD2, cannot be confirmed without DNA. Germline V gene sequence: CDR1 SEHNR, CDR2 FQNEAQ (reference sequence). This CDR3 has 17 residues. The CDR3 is CASSSKGLAGGSHEQFF.

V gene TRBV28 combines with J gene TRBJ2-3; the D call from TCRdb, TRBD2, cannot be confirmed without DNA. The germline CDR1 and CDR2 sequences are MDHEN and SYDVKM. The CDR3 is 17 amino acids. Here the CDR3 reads CASSLLWLAGGPDTQYF.

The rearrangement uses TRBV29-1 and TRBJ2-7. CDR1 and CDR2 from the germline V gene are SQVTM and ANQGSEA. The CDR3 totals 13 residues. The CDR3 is CSVTSSDSREQYF.

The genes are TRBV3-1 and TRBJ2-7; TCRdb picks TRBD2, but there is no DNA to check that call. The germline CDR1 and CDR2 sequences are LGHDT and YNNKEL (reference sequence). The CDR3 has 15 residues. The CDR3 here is CASSPGTSGHYEQYF.

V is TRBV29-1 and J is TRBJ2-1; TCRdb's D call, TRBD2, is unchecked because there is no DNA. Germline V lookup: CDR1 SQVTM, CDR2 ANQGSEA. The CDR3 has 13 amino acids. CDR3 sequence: CSVTGTSVNEQFF.

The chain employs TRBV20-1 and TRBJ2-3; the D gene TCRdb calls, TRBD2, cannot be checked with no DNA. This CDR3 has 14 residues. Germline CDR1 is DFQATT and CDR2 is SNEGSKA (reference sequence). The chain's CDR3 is CSAAGLAGADTQYF.

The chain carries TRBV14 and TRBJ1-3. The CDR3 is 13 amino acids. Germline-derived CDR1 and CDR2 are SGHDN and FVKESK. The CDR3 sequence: CASSQDPGNTIYF.

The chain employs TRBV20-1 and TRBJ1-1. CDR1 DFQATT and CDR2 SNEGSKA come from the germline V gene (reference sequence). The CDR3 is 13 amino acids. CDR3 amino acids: CSAREEENTEAFF.

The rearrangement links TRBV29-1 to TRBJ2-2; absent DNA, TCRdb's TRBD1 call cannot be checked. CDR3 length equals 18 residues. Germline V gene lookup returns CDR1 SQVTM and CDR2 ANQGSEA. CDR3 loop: CSVVPQTGGFDVTGELFF.

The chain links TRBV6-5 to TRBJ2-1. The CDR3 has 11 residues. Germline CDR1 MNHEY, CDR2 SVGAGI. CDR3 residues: CASSNYNEQFF.

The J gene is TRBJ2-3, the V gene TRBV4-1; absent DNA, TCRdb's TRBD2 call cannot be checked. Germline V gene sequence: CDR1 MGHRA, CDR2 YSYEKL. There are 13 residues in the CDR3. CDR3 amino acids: CASSDGPTDTQYF.

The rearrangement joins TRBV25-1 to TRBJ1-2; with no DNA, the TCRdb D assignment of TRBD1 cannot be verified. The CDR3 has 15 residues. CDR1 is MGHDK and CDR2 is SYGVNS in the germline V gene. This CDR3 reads CASSELKTGAGGYTF.

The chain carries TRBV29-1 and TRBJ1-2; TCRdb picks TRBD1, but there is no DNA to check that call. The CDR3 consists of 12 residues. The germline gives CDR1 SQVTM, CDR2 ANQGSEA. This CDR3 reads CSVLGQDYGYTF.

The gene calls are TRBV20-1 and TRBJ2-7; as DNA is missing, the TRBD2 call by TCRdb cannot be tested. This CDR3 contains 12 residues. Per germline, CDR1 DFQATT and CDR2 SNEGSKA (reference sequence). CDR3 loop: CSASASEYEQYF.

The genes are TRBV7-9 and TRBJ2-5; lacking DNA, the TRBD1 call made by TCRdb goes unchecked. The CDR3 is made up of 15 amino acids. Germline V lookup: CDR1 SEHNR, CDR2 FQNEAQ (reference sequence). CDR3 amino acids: CASSYILGQGDTQYF.

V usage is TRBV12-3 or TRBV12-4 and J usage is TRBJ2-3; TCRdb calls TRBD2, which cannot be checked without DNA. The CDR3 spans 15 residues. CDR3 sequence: CASSSLGRGTDTQYF.

The CDR3 spells CASGLTWDRPITDTQYF. V is TRBV28 and J is TRBJ2-3; no DNA is available, so the TRBD1 call from TCRdb remains unchecked. Germline V CDR1 and CDR2: MDHEN, SYDVKM. This CDR3 comprises 17 residues. Full variable domain (rest looked up from reference TRBV28 and TRBJ2-3): DVKVTQSSRYLVKRTGEKVFLECVQDMDHENMFWYRQDPGLGLRLIYFSYDVKMKEKGDIPEGYSVSREKKERFSLILESASTNQTSMYLCASGLTWDRPITDTQYFGPGTRLTVL.

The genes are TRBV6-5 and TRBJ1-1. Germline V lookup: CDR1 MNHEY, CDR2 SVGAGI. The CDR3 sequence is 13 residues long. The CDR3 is CASSYLTDREAFF.

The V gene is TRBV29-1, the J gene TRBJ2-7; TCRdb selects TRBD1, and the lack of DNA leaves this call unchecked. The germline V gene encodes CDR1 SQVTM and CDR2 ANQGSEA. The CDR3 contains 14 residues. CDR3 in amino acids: CSVVIGTGGYEQYF.

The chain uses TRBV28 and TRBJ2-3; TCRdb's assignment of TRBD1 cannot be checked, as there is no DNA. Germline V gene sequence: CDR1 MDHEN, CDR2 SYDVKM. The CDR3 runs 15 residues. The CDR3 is CASSPGQGRTDTQYF.

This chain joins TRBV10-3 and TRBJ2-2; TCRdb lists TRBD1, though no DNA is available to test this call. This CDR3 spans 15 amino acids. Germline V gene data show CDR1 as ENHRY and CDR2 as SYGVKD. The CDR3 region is CAITHGQGEGGELFF.

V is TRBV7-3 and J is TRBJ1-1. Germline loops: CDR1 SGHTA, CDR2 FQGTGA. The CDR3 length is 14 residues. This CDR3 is CASSLRTGNIEAFF.

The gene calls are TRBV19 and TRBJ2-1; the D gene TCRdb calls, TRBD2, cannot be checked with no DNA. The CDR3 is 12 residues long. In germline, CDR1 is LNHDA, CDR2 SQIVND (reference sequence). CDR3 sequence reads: CASIGLVGEQFF.

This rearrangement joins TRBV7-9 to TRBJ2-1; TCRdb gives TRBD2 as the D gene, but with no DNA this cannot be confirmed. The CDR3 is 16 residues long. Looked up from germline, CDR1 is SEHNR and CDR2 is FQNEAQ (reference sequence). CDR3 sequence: CASSFVSGGARNEQFF.

CDR3 amino acids: CASRTPGSYEQYF. The V call is TRBV12-3 or TRBV12-4, the J call TRBJ2-7. The CDR3 loop spans 13 amino acids.

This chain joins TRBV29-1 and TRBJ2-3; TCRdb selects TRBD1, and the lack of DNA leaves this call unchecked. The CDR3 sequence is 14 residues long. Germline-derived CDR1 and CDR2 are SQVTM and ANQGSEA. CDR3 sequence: CSTPEPASTDTQYF.

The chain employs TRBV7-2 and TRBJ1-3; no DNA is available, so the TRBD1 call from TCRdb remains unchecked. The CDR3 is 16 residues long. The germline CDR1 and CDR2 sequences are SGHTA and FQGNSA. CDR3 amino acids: CASSPDRVQTGNTIYF.